One and the same sample provided the 26 T cell receptor beta chains below, sequenced in a study of shared clonotypes between healthy human individuals. Naivety among CD8 cells was defined by CD45RO negativity and positive CCR7 selection, thereby excluding terminally differentiated effector memory CD45RA+ cells. The method was immunoSEQ multiplex PCR; TCRdb's version includes in-frame clones alone and lacks a portion of them. This repertoire shows more than 600,000 clones, around 90% found once; its top ten account for 24%. The sample comprised naive CD8+ T cells sorted from blood. Receptors originate from a young man in good health.

The rearrangement links TRBV19 to TRBJ2-6, with no clear D. Trimming removed 7 bases at V and 4 bases at J, with 8 bases between. CDR3 length: 13 residues. CDR1 LNHDA and CDR2 SQIVND come from the germline V gene (reference sequence). The CDR3 loop is CASMGFGANVLTF. The CDR3 DNA is TGTGCCAGTATGGGGTTCGGGGCCAACGTCCTGACTTTC.

This clone was detected a few times. The rearrangement joins TRBV2 to TRBJ1-1, with D tentatively TRBD1 (6 bases). V was trimmed by 6 bases and J by 7 bases, leaving 12 bases between them. This CDR3 is 12 amino acids long. Germline CDR1 and CDR2: SNHLY and FYNNEI. CDR3 bases: TGTGCCAGCAGGGGTGGACAGCTTGAAGCTTTCTTT. It specifies CASRGGQLEAFF.

The sample holds a few counts of this clone. This chain uses TRBV7-9 with TRBJ1-4, with no clear D. The V gene's germline CDR1 is SEHNR and CDR2 FQNEAQ (reference sequence). The CDR3 extends over 17 amino acids. Trimming cost V 4 bases and J 7 bases, with 22 bases left between them. As DNA, the CDR3 is TGTGCCAGCAGCTACACAAGGGATCAGCCGCTTGGTGAAAAACTGTTTTTT. Translated: CASSYTRDQPLGEKLFF.

J is TRBJ2-5 and V is TRBV15, with D possibly being TRBD1 (6 bases). V was shortened by 6 bases and J by 1 base, with 21 bases between the two germline ends. The length of the CDR3 is 17 residues. CDR1 is LNHNV, CDR2 YYDKDF, per germline (reference sequence). The CDR3 nucleotides read TGTGCCACCAGTCTCGGCTGGACAGATACGATCCAAGAGACCCAGTACTTC. Protein: CATSLGWTDTIQETQYF.

The genes are TRBV7-8 and TRBJ2-3, with D perhaps matching TRBD1 (6 bases). This CDR3 has 16 amino acids. The germline CDR1 and CDR2 sequences are SGHVS and FQNEAQ. Trimming removed 0 bases at V and 2 bases at J, with 12 bases between. This chain's CDR3 is CASSLASTGHTDTQYF. CDR3 DNA sequence: TGTGCCAGCAGCTTAGCTAGTACAGGGCACACAGATACGCAGTATTTT.

V and J are TRBV7-8 and TRBJ2-3; 9 bases align to TRBD2. There are 21 residues in the CDR3. CDR1 and CDR2 from the germline V gene are SGHVS and FQNEAQ. Trimming took 4 bases from V and 1 from J; bases not matched to a gene: 21. The CDR3 is CASSSVVFGGRAVRGTDTQYF. In nucleotides, the CDR3 is TGTGCCAGCAGCTCAGTGGTATTTGGCGGGAGGGCTGTAAGAGGCACAGATACGCAGTATTTT.

The chain employs TRBV5-1 and TRBJ1-1; no definite D call. Trimming pared 7 bases from V and 5 bases from J, leaving 9 bases between. Germline V CDR1 and CDR2: SGHRS, YFSETQ. This CDR3 is built from 11 residues. The CDR3 reads CASGRETEAFF. The CDR3 bases are TGCGCCAGCGGGCGGGAAACTGAAGCTTTCTTT.

V and J are TRBV11-2 and TRBJ2-3; D might be TRBD1 (6 bases). V lost 2 bases to trimming and J lost 1 base, with 22 bases between them. Germline CDR1 reads SGHAT; CDR2 reads FQNNGV. The CDR3 totals 19 residues. The CDR3 loop is CASSLFPRPTGSRTDTQYF. The CDR3 region has the DNA TGTGCCAGCAGCTTATTTCCTCGGCCGACAGGTTCTCGCACAGATACGCAGTATTTT.

With regard to this clone: The sample has other DNA sequences that encode this CDR3 too. The rearrangement joins TRBV7-9 to TRBJ2-1; unclear D gene. The CDR3 length is 13 residues. Germline CDR1 reads SEHNR; CDR2 reads FQNEAQ (reference sequence). Trimming left V 1 base short and J 3 bases short, with 4 bases between. The chain's CDR3 is CASSLGNYNEQFF. CDR3 DNA: TGTGCCAGCAGCTTAGGGAACTACAATGAGCAGTTCTTC.

The chain links TRBV7-2 to TRBJ1-4; D is undetermined. Germline V gene lookup returns CDR1 SGHTA and CDR2 FQGNSA. V lost 5 bases and J 0 bases, leaving 10 bases between the germline ends. CDR3 length: 15 amino acids. CDR3: CASSVQRATNEKLFF. The CDR3 region has the DNA TGTGCCAGCAGCGTACAGAGAGCAACTAATGAAAAACTGTTTTTT.

This clone came up a few times. The chain recombines TRBV11-1 with TRBJ2-7; TRBD2 matches 12 bases. The CDR3 sequence is 15 residues long. Germline V CDR1 and CDR2: SGHAT, FQDESV (reference sequence). V gave up 1 base and J gave up 4 bases; unmatched junction bases: 2. The chain's CDR3 is CASSLGLAGVYEQYF. The CDR3 DNA is TGTGCCAGCAGCTTAGGACTAGCGGGAGTTTACGAGCAGTACTTC.

The V gene is TRBV5-5, the J gene TRBJ2-1; TRBD2 matches at 10 bases. V lost 2 bases, J lost 8 bases, and 7 bases stayed unmatched. CDR3 length: 15 residues. The germline V gene encodes CDR1 SGHKS and CDR2 YYEKEE (reference sequence). CDR3 DNA sequence: TGTGCCAGCAGCTTTAGGGCTAGCGGGAGCTATGAGCAGTTCTTC. This translates into CASSFRASGSYEQFF. The complete variable domain, with remaining parts taken from reference TRBV5-5 and TRBJ2-1, reads DAGVTQSPTHLIKTRGQQVTLRCSPISGHKSVSWYQQVLGQGPQFIFQYYEKEERGRGNFPDRFSARQFPNYSSELNVNALLLGDSALYLCASSFRASGSYEQFFGPGTRLTVL.

The rearrangement links TRBV13 to TRBJ1-2; D perhaps matches TRBD1 (6 bases). Per germline, CDR1 PRHDT and CDR2 FYEKMQ (reference sequence). V was shortened by 3 bases and J by 6 bases, with 11 bases between the two germline ends. The CDR3 contains 13 residues. CDR3 nucleotide sequence: TGTGCCAGCAGCTTTCAGGGGTTGAATGGCTACACCTTC. It specifies CASSFQGLNGYTF.

The chain combines TRBV19 with TRBJ2-1; possible D gene TRBD1, 5 bases. The CDR3 sequence is 14 residues long. Between the trimmed V and J ends, which lost 3 bases and 10 bases, there was a span of 16 bases. From germline, CDR1 is LNHDA and CDR2 SQIVND (reference sequence). CDR3 DNA sequence: TGTGCCAGTAGTATTCACGACAGCGAACGGGAGCAGTTCTTC. The encoded protein is CASSIHDSEREQFF. Full variable domain (outside the CDR3, taken from reference TRBV19 and TRBJ2-1): DGGITQSPKYLFRKEGQNVTLSCEQNLNHDAMYWYRQDPGQGLRLIYYSQIVNDFQKGDIAEGYSVSREKKESFPLTVTSAQKNPTAFYLCASSIHDSEREQFFGPGTRLTVL.

This sequence joins TRBV5-1 and TRBJ2-3; possible D gene TRBD2, 5 bases. Between the trimmed V and J ends, which lost 0 bases and 2 bases, there was a span of 10 bases. Germline loops: CDR1 SGHRS, CDR2 YFSETQ. This CDR3 spans 15 amino acids. DNA of the CDR3: TGCGCCAGCAGCTTGGCGGGATCCCTCACAGATACGCAGTATTTT. Its protein is CASSLAGSLTDTQYF.

The chain combines TRBV19 with TRBJ1-5; D not certain. CDR3 length: 15 amino acids. CDR1 LNHDA and CDR2 SQIVND come from the germline V gene (reference sequence). Trimming took off 5 bases at V and 1 base at J, with 12 bases between the two ends. CDR3 in DNA: TGTGCCAGTAGTCCTTCCCTCGGAAGCAATCAGCCCCAGCATTTT. Translation: CASSPSLGSNQPQHF.

Worth noting for this clone: The sample holds other DNA sequences that translate to the same CDR3. The V gene is TRBV7-9, the J gene TRBJ2-5; 7 bases fit TRBD1. V shed 6 bases, J shed 1 base, and the junction held 5 bases outside the gene matches. Germline V lookup: CDR1 SEHNR, CDR2 FQNEAQ (reference sequence). This CDR3 is 14 amino acids long. The CDR3 bases are TGTGCCAGCAGTTTGGACAGGTTCCAAGAGACCCAGTACTTC. It is translated as CASSLDRFQETQYF.

CDR3 sequence: CASSLVAVGTDTQYF. In nucleotides, the CDR3 is TGTGCCAGCAGCTTAGTGGCGGTTGGGACAGATACGCAGTATTTT. V and J are TRBV7-9 and TRBJ2-3; D gene uncertain. CDR1 SEHNR and CDR2 FQNEAQ come from the germline V gene (reference sequence). The CDR3 has 15 residues. The V end was cut by 1 base, the J end by 3 bases, with 11 bases between. The full variable domain, with the rest looked up from reference TRBV7-9 and TRBJ2-3, is DTGVSQNPRHKITKRGQNVTFRCDPISEHNRLYWYRQTLGQGPEFLTYFQNEAQLEKSRLLSDRFSAERPKGSFSTLEIQRTEQGDSAMYLCASSLVAVGTDTQYFGPGTRLTVL.

The chain has TRBV7-3 and TRBJ2-6, with D possibly TRBD2 on 6 matching bases. The CDR3 has 21 residues. V was trimmed by 1 base and J by 0 bases, leaving 22 bases between them. Germline lookup yields CDR1 SGHTA and CDR2 FQGTGA. The CDR3 sequence: CASSLRVRGGSEGSGANVLTF. CDR3 DNA: TGTGCCAGCAGCTTAAGGGTCCGGGGAGGTTCCGAGGGCTCTGGGGCCAACGTCCTGACTTTC.

Comments on this clone: The junction and the germline gene differ at one end; a read error may be behind it. J is TRBJ2-5 and V is TRBV2; tentatively, D is TRBD2 (6 bases). The CDR3 runs to 16 residues. Germline CDR1 and CDR2: SNHLY and FYNNEI. CDR3 amino acids: CASKSAAGRRQEAQYF. The CDR3 DNA sequence: TGTGCCAGCAAATCCGCGGCGGGACGGAGACAAGAGGCCCAGTACTTC.

In regard to this clone: The sample carries other DNA sequences with the same CDR3. V gene TRBV19 combines with J gene TRBJ2-2; no firm D call. V lost 3 bases, J lost 1 base, and 3 bases lay in between. The length of the CDR3 is 13 residues. Germline V CDR1 and CDR2: LNHDA, SQIVND (reference sequence). The CDR3 spells CASSIGNTGELFF. The DNA of the CDR3 is TGTGCCAGTAGTATCGGGAACACCGGGGAGCTGTTTTTT. Combining the CDR3 with reference TRBV19 and TRBJ2-2 gives the whole variable domain DGGITQSPKYLFRKEGQNVTLSCEQNLNHDAMYWYRQDPGQGLRLIYYSQIVNDFQKGDIAEGYSVSREKKESFPLTVTSAQKNPTAFYLCASSIGNTGELFFGEGSRLTVL.

This chain joins TRBV28 and TRBJ2-7; 12 nucleotides line up with TRBD2. The junction had 13 bases not matched to a gene; V was cut back by 7 bases and J by 3 bases. This CDR3 comprises 17 residues. From germline, CDR1 is MDHEN and CDR2 SYDVKM. CDR3 protein: CASTTLAGGLFFYEQYF. The CDR3 region has the DNA TGTGCCAGCACTACACTAGCGGGAGGTCTTTTCTTCTACGAGCAGTACTTC.

This clone appeared once. The CDR3 DNA is TGTGCCAGCACCCCCGGCGGGGGAGGCGAGCAGTACTTC. Translation: CASTPGGGGEQYF. The chain links TRBV9 to TRBJ2-7; 7 bases are a match to TRBD2. CDR3 length: 13 residues. The junction had 9 bases not matched to a gene; V was cut back by 6 bases and J by 6 bases. Germline CDR1 and CDR2: SGDLS and YYNGEE.

This sequence joins TRBV6-6 and TRBJ2-6; the D is unclear. Germline values: CDR1 MNHNY, CDR2 SVGAGI (reference sequence). V was clipped by 2 bases and J by 6 bases, with 14 bases between them. The CDR3 sequence is 16 residues long. CDR3 sequence reads: CASSYPDVAPANVLTF. Written as DNA, the CDR3 is TGTGCCAGCAGTTACCCGGACGTCGCCCCGGCCAACGTCCTGACTTTC.

The chain employs TRBV11-2 and TRBJ2-5, with 9 nucleotides matching TRBD1. Looked up from germline, CDR1 is SGHAT and CDR2 is FQNNGV. This CDR3 has 16 residues. The V segment lost 5 bases and the J segment 5 bases; nucleotides outside the gene matches: 12. The CDR3 is CASSATGTGRMETQYF. The CDR3 bases are TGTGCCAGCAGCGCCACCGGGACAGGGCGGATGGAGACCCAGTACTTC.

The rearrangement links TRBV5-1 to TRBJ1-2, with 9 bases that match TRBD1. CDR3 length equals 13 residues. The J segment lost 8 bases and the V segment lost 3 bases, leaving 5 bases of the junction unmatched. Germline CDR1 and CDR2: SGHRS and YFSETQ. The CDR3 nucleotides read TGCGCCAGCAGCTCCACAGGGGGCGAGGGCTACACCTTC. Translated, it gives CASSSTGGEGYTF.